A single sample gave rise to the 8 T cell receptor beta chains below, sequenced in a study of graft-versus-host responses after intestinal transplantation. Assay used: immunoSEQ multiplex PCR; TCRdb lists only in-frame clones, some missing. Counted here are tens of thousands of clones, 55% to 60% occurring once; the ten biggest clones make up around 0.92%. The sample was alloreactive CD4+ T cells from a mixed lymphocyte reaction culture, taken before intestinal transplant. As for subset: CFSE-low proliferating T cells sorted from approximately six-day pre-transplant mixed lymphocyte reaction (GvH or HvG direction). Receptors were obtained from a human patient who received an intestinal transplant.

This chain links TRBV28 with TRBJ1-1; 7 bases agree with TRBD1. The V and J ends lost 6 bases and 5 bases, in that order; junction bases with no gene match: 9. In germline, CDR1 is MDHEN, CDR2 SYDVKM. The CDR3 has 14 residues. CDR3 nucleotide sequence: TGTGCCAGCAGCCCGGGACAGATTTTAACTGAAGCTTTCTTT. As protein: CASSPGQILTEAFF.

The chain carries TRBV18 and TRBJ2-7, with D possibly TRBD1 on 5 matching bases. This CDR3 contains 13 residues. Germline loops: CDR1 KGHSH, CDR2 LQKENI. V gave up 4 bases and J gave up 3 bases, with 10 bases separating them. The CDR3 DNA is TGTGCCAGCTCACAGTTTGACAGCTACGAGCAGTACTTC. Its protein is CASSQFDSYEQYF.

This rearrangement joins TRBV5-5 to TRBJ2-7; a weak D match, TRBD1 (5 bases). The V gene's germline CDR1 is SGHKS and CDR2 YYEKEE (reference sequence). Trimming took off 4 bases at V and 2 bases at J, with 10 bases between the two ends. The CDR3 has 13 residues. This CDR3 is CASSTDIPYEQYF. As DNA, the CDR3 is TGTGCCAGCAGCACGGACATACCCTACGAGCAGTACTTC.

This clone was recorded once. The chain is built from TRBV7-9 and TRBJ2-1; 7 bases are shared with TRBD1. The CDR3 covers 15 residues. Germline CDR1 reads SEHNR; CDR2 reads FQNEAQ (reference sequence). The V gene end was trimmed by 3 bases and the J gene end by 4 bases; junction bases not matched to a gene: 6. The CDR3 is CASSFYGTVYNEQFF. In nucleotides, the CDR3 is TGTGCCAGCAGCTTCTATGGGACAGTTTACAATGAGCAGTTCTTC.

This clone was seen only a few times. V is TRBV2 and J is TRBJ2-3; 8 nucleotides line up with TRBD2. CDR3 size: 15 residues. V lost 4 bases to trimming and J lost 2 bases; unmatched junction nucleotides: 5. From germline, CDR1 is SNHLY and CDR2 FYNNEI. This chain's CDR3 is CASSGRGGNTDTQYF. CDR3 nucleotide sequence: TGTGCCAGCAGTGGCCGGGGGGGGAACACAGATACGCAGTATTTT.

This chain joins TRBV10-1 and TRBJ2-1; D ambiguous. The CDR3 runs to 15 residues. CDR1 and CDR2 from the germline V gene are WNHNN and SYGVQD (reference sequence). V lost 3 bases to trimming and J lost 2 bases, with 11 bases between them. The CDR3 region has the DNA TGCGCCAGCAGTGATAACAGCCTTCCCTACAATGAGCAGTTCTTC. The encoded protein is CASSDNSLPYNEQFF.

This clone was seen a few times. The chain joins TRBV7-2 to TRBJ2-2; no reliable D call. Trimming took 1 base from V and 5 from J, leaving 8 bases between them. CDR3 size: 14 residues. Looked up from germline, CDR1 is SGHTA and CDR2 is FQGNSA. The CDR3 loop reads CASSLVVRTGELFF. In DNA, the CDR3 is TGTGCCAGCAGCTTAGTTGTTAGAACCGGGGAGCTGTTTTTT.

This clone was counted only a few times. This chain joins TRBV6-6 and TRBJ2-7; 7 bases line up with TRBD1. Germline V gene data show CDR1 as MNHNY and CDR2 as SVGAGI (reference sequence). The CDR3 has 13 amino acids. The trim removed 4 bases at V and 4 bases at J, leaving 4 bases unmatched. The DNA of the CDR3 is TGTGCCAGCAGTTGGACAGGCACATACGAGCAGTACTTC. It encodes CASSWTGTYEQYF.